This TCR beta chain was retrieved from a study of T cells in Graves' hyperthyroidism and ophthalmopathy. Study-wide findings and caveats: Classification by a 13 V-J model distinguished ophthalmopathy from stable hyperthyroidism.

The source material, RNA transcripts, was used to amplify TCR beta CDR3 regions. When the TCR CDR3 underwent first-round RT-PCR, the HTBI primer set was used. TCRdb used MiXCR to reprocess the multiplex PCR reads, holding one entry per CDR3 protein. The table shows approximately 560,000 distinct CDR3 sequences, with 46% occurring only once. Germline CDR1 SNHLY, CDR2 FYNNEI. Trimming removed 2 bases from V and 4 bases from J, with 15 bases in between. The CDR3 extends over 16 amino acids. This clonotype was recorded at least ten times. Its antigen is unknown. Material for sequencing was peripheral blood or thyroid tissue (not recorded which). The rearrangement joins TRBV2 to TRBJ1-3, with a weak D call TRBD1 (5 bases). This receptor was taken from a woman in her late teens or twenties with Graves' hyperthyroidism. CDR3 sequence: CASSELFGDSGNTIYF. The CDR3 DNA reads TGTGCCAGCAGTGAATTGTTTGGTGACAGCGGAAACACCATATATTTT.